This T cell receptor beta chain comes out of a study of blood T cell repertoires in COVID-19. Across the study: Sources were T cells, B-cell-depleted T cells, or PBMCs; the material itself was cDNA or gDNA.

Assay used: immunoSEQ multiplex PCR; TCRdb lists only in-frame clones, some missing. The table lists hundreds of thousands of clones, roughly 86% of them singletons. The CDR3 is 13 amino acids. The germline gives CDR1 SGHRS, CDR2 YFSETQ. Trimming took off 1 base at V and 3 bases at J, with 7 bases between the two ends. This rearrangement joins TRBV5-1 to TRBJ1-1; no clear D gene. Specimen: PBMCs or T cells enriched from blood (not recorded which). The sequence was obtained from a woman in her 40s with acute COVID-19. DNA for the CDR3: TGCGCCAGCAGCTTGTCTTCTTACACTGAAGCTTTCTTT. Translated: CASSLSSYTEAFF. Supplemented by reference TRBV5-1 and TRBJ1-1, the full variable domain reads KAGVTQTPRYLIKTRGQQVTLSCSPISGHRSVSWYQQTPGQGLQFLFEYFSETQRNKGNFPGRFSGRQFSNSRSEMNVSTLELGDSALYLCASSLSSYTEAFFGQGTRLTVV.